A selection of T cell receptor beta chains follows, all from one sample in a study of shared clonotypes between healthy human individuals. Profiling relied on immunoSEQ multiplex PCR, and the TCRdb table lists in-frame clones only, not all of them. The sample includes about 960,000 clones, approximately 80% of them seen just once. The sample consisted of memory CD4+ T cells sorted from blood. Receptor source: a man between 18 and 29 years old in good health. Both conserved end residues are part of each CDR3. A D gene is named only where the DNA matches it firmly. Clone size is given for some rows only: seen once, a few or many times, or a class if the clone is expanded.

CDR3 protein: CAISETGRDDTF; CDR3 DNA: TGTGCCATCAGTGAGACCGGGCGGGACGACACCTTC; J gene: TRBJ1-2; D gene: NA; V gene: TRBV10-3; clone size: NA
CDR3 protein: CAISDYNEQFF; CDR3 DNA: TGTGCCATCAGCGACTACAATGAGCAGTTCTTC; J gene: TRBJ2-1; D gene: NA; V gene: TRBV10-3; clone size: NA
CDR3 protein: CASRSWGEKGTDTQYF; CDR3 DNA: TGTGCCAGCAGGTCCTGGGGGGAGAAGGGCACAGATACGCAGTATTTT; J gene: TRBJ2-3; D gene: NA; V gene: TRBV5-4; clone size: NA
CDR3 protein: CASSTRQGYGYTF; CDR3 DNA: TGTGCCAGTAGTACCAGACAGGGCTATGGCTACACCTTC; J gene: TRBJ1-2; D gene: TRBD1; V gene: TRBV19; clone size: NA
CDR3 protein: CASSLGSGGAQKTQYF; CDR3 DNA: TGTGCCAGCAGCTTGGGTAGCGGGGGGGCCCAAAAGACCCAGTACTTC; J gene: TRBJ2-5; D gene: TRBD2; V gene: TRBV11-2; clone size: NA
CDR3 protein: CATSRVSGSSYNEQFF; CDR3 DNA: TGTGCCACCAGCAGAGTCTCGGGAAGCTCCTACAATGAGCAGTTCTTC; J gene: TRBJ2-1; D gene: NA; V gene: TRBV15; clone size: NA
CDR3 protein: CASSLNGGAGTDTQYF; CDR3 DNA: TGTGCCAGCAGCCTCAACGGGGGGGCCGGCACAGATACGCAGTATTTT; J gene: TRBJ2-3; D gene: TRBD2; V gene: TRBV5-4; clone size: NA
CDR3 protein: CASSVSGGHTGELFF; CDR3 DNA: TGTGCCAGCAGTGTGAGCGGAGGACACACCGGGGAGCTGTTTTTT; J gene: TRBJ2-2; D gene: NA; V gene: TRBV2; clone size: NA
CDR3 protein: CASSPTRQGGSPLHF; CDR3 DNA: TGTGCCAGCAGCCCGACGAGACAGGGTGGTTCACCCCTCCACTTT; J gene: TRBJ1-6; D gene: TRBD1; V gene: TRBV5-4; clone size: NA
CDR3 protein: CAWSVGTGGYEKLFF; CDR3 DNA: TGTGCCTGGAGTGTAGGCACAGGCGGGTATGAAAAACTGTTTTTT; J gene: TRBJ1-4; D gene: NA; V gene: TRBV30; clone size: NA
CDR3 protein: CARSLGTSGGLQTYEQYF; CDR3 DNA: TGTGCCAGAAGCCTGGGGACTAGCGGGGGCCTTCAGACCTACGAGCAGTACTTC; J gene: TRBJ2-7; D gene: TRBD2; V gene: TRBV5-3; clone size: NA
CDR3 protein: CASSLDRLMVEQYF; CDR3 DNA: TGTGCCAGCAGCTTAGATCGGCTCATGGTCGAGCAGTACTTC; J gene: TRBJ2-7; D gene: NA; V gene: TRBV11-2; clone size: NA
CDR3 protein: CASSLMGTANRYNEQFF; CDR3 DNA: TGTGCCAGCAGCTTGATGGGGACCGCAAACCGATACAATGAGCAGTTCTTC; J gene: TRBJ2-1; D gene: NA; V gene: TRBV5-4; clone size: few
CDR3 protein: CASSFRTGGYTRTDTQYF; CDR3 DNA: TGCGCCAGCAGCTTTAGGACAGGGGGCTATACTCGCACAGATACGCAGTATTTT; J gene: TRBJ2-3; D gene: TRBD1; V gene: TRBV5-1; clone size: NA
CDR3 protein: CASSSWAGVNNEQFF; CDR3 DNA: TGTGCCAGCAGCTCCTGGGCGGGGGTCAACAATGAGCAGTTCTTC; J gene: TRBJ2-1; D gene: TRBD2; V gene: TRBV7-2; clone size: NA
CDR3 protein: CASSLRGGRNTIYF; CDR3 DNA: TGTGCCAGCAGCTTACGCGGGGGTAGGAACACCATATATTTT; J gene: TRBJ1-3; D gene: NA; V gene: TRBV7-9; clone size: NA
CDR3 protein: CASSIGGVSEKLFF; CDR3 DNA: TGTGCCAGTAGTATTGGGGGTGTTAGTGAAAAACTGTTTTTT; J gene: TRBJ1-4; D gene: NA; V gene: TRBV19; clone size: NA
CDR3 protein: CASRGSGGLNEQFF; CDR3 DNA: TGTGCCAGCAGGGGTAGCGGGGGTCTGAATGAGCAGTTCTTC; J gene: TRBJ2-1; D gene: TRBD2; V gene: TRBV5-8; clone size: NA
CDR3 protein: CASSFEVGIAGELFF; CDR3 DNA: TGCGCCAGCAGCTTTGAGGTCGGTATCGCCGGGGAGCTGTTTTTT; J gene: TRBJ2-2; D gene: NA; V gene: TRBV5-1; clone size: NA
CDR3 protein: CASSLAGGWETQYF; CDR3 DNA: TGTGCCAGCAGTTTAGCGGGGGGATGGGAGACCCAGTACTTC; J gene: TRBJ2-5; D gene: TRBD2; V gene: TRBV6-6; clone size: NA
CDR3 protein: CAITSGNEQFF; CDR3 DNA: TGTGCCATCACTAGCGGCAATGAGCAGTTCTTC; J gene: TRBJ2-1; D gene: TRBD2; V gene: TRBV10-3; clone size: NA
CDR3 protein: CASSGSGAPFYGYTF; CDR3 DNA: TGTGCCAGCAGTGGTAGCGGGGCCCCCTTCTATGGCTACACCTTC; J gene: TRBJ1-2; D gene: NA; V gene: TRBV25-1; clone size: few
CDR3 protein: CASSGQGGTEAFF; CDR3 DNA: TGTGCCAGCAGCGGACAGGGTGGCACTGAAGCTTTCTTT; J gene: TRBJ1-1; D gene: TRBD1; V gene: TRBV7-9; clone size: NA
CDR3 protein: CASSPTTRGETQYF; CDR3 DNA: TGTGCCAGCTCACCCACCACCAGGGGGGAGACCCAGTACTTC; J gene: TRBJ2-5; D gene: TRBD1; V gene: TRBV18; clone size: NA
CDR3 protein: CASSQEPRGIGSGANVLTF; CDR3 DNA: TGCGCCAGCAGCCAAGAACCTCGGGGGATTGGATCTGGGGCCAACGTCCTGACTTTC; J gene: TRBJ2-6; D gene: NA; V gene: TRBV4-1; clone size: NA
CDR3 protein: CASSPGTSGRLETQYF; CDR3 DNA: TGTGCCAGCAGCCCCGGGACTAGCGGGAGATTAGAGACCCAGTACTTC; J gene: TRBJ2-5; D gene: TRBD2; V gene: TRBV11-3; clone size: NA
CDR3 protein: CASRQGEGQDQYF; CDR3 DNA: TGTGCCAGCAGGCAGGGGGAGGGCCAAGACCAGTACTTC; J gene: TRBJ2-5; D gene: NA; V gene: TRBV2; clone size: NA
CDR3 protein: CASSLTGRDYGYTF; CDR3 DNA: TGTGCCAGCAGCTTAACGGGTAGAGACTATGGCTACACCTTC; J gene: TRBJ1-2; D gene: NA; V gene: TRBV11-2; clone size: NA
CDR3 protein: CASAKQRGQGAYEQYF; CDR3 DNA: TGTGCCAGCGCAAAACAAAGGGGACAGGGCGCGTACGAGCAGTACTTC; J gene: TRBJ2-7; D gene: TRBD1; V gene: TRBV28; clone size: NA
CDR3 protein: CAISESSSSNEKLFF; CDR3 DNA: TGTGCCATCAGTGAGTCAAGCTCCTCTAATGAAAAACTGTTTTTT; J gene: TRBJ1-4; D gene: NA; V gene: TRBV10-3; clone size: NA
CDR3 protein: CASSLWGLAGTSTDTQYF; CDR3 DNA: TGTGCCAGCAGTTTATGGGGACTAGCGGGTACTAGCACAGATACGCAGTATTTT; J gene: TRBJ2-3; D gene: TRBD2; V gene: TRBV28; clone size: NA
CDR3 protein: CASSSPQRYSYEQYF; CDR3 DNA: TGTGCCAGCAGCAGCCCCCAGCGGTACTCCTACGAGCAGTACTTC; J gene: TRBJ2-7; D gene: NA; V gene: TRBV6-5; clone size: NA
CDR3 protein: CASSRAQEETQYF; CDR3 DNA: TGTGCCAGCTCACGAGCCCAGGAAGAGACCCAGTACTTC; J gene: TRBJ2-5; D gene: NA; V gene: TRBV18; clone size: NA
CDR3 protein: CASSLTRGSDTQYF; CDR3 DNA: TGTGCCAGCAGCTTGACTCGAGGGTCAGATACGCAGTATTTT; J gene: TRBJ2-3; D gene: NA; V gene: TRBV5-5; clone size: NA
CDR3 protein: CASSERDRSSVYGYTF; CDR3 DNA: TGTGCCAGCAGTGAAAGGGACAGGAGCAGTGTCTATGGCTACACCTTC; J gene: TRBJ1-2; D gene: TRBD1; V gene: TRBV2; clone size: NA
CDR3 protein: CASSATGEFYEQYF; CDR3 DNA: TGTGCCAGCAGCGCGACAGGGGAGTTCTACGAGCAGTACTTC; J gene: TRBJ2-7; D gene: TRBD1; V gene: TRBV11-3; clone size: NA
CDR3 protein: CASSTRHTDTQYF; CDR3 DNA: TGTGCCAGCAGCACGAGACACACAGATACGCAGTATTTT; J gene: TRBJ2-3; D gene: NA; V gene: TRBV28; clone size: NA
CDR3 protein: CASSLGHAGNTIYF; CDR3 DNA: TGTGCCAGCTCACTCGGACATGCTGGAAACACCATATATTTT; J gene: TRBJ1-3; D gene: NA; V gene: TRBV18; clone size: NA
CDR3 protein: CASSGSGRGPRGDTQYF; CDR3 DNA: TGTGCCAGCAGTGGTAGCGGTCGGGGGCCCAGAGGTGATACGCAGTATTTT; J gene: TRBJ2-3; D gene: NA; V gene: TRBV28; clone size: NA
CDR3 protein: CASSLGTGAGNTIYF; CDR3 DNA: TGTGCCAGCAGCTTAGGGACAGGGGCTGGAAACACCATATATTTT; J gene: TRBJ1-3; D gene: TRBD1; V gene: TRBV7-2; clone size: NA
CDR3 protein: CASSLPLLPLHF; CDR3 DNA: TGTGCCAGCAGCTTACCGCTTCTCCCCCTCCACTTT; J gene: TRBJ1-6; D gene: NA; V gene: TRBV5-5; clone size: NA
CDR3 protein: CASNPQRTYSNQPQHF; CDR3 DNA: TGCGCCAGCAACCCACAGAGAACGTATAGCAATCAGCCCCAGCATTTT; J gene: TRBJ1-5; D gene: NA; V gene: TRBV23-1; clone size: NA
CDR3 protein: CASSPKWALGAGTGELFF; CDR3 DNA: TGTGCCAGCAGCCCGAAGTGGGCTTTGGGAGCAGGCACCGGGGAGCTGTTTTTT; J gene: TRBJ2-2; D gene: NA; V gene: TRBV14; clone size: NA
CDR3 protein: CAWRQGYEQYF; CDR3 DNA: TGTGCCTGGAGACAGGGCTACGAGCAGTACTTC; J gene: TRBJ2-7; D gene: NA; V gene: TRBV30; clone size: NA
CDR3 protein: CATSGGSSYEQYF; CDR3 DNA: TGTGCCACCTCGGGCGGTAGCTCCTACGAGCAGTACTTC; J gene: TRBJ2-7; D gene: NA; V gene: TRBV28; clone size: NA
CDR3 protein: CASSLEWNYGYTF; CDR3 DNA: TGTGCCAGCAGCTTGGAATGGAACTATGGCTACACCTTC; J gene: TRBJ1-2; D gene: NA; V gene: TRBV5-5; clone size: NA
CDR3 protein: CASSLDPGRGMINYGYTF; CDR3 DNA: TGTGCCAGCAGCTTGGATCCGGGACGCGGAATGATCAACTATGGCTACACCTTC; J gene: TRBJ1-2; D gene: NA; V gene: TRBV5-5; clone size: NA
CDR3 protein: CASQGTGGLNTEAFF; CDR3 DNA: TGTGCCAGCCAAGGGACAGGGGGGTTAAACACTGAAGCTTTCTTT; J gene: TRBJ1-1; D gene: TRBD1; V gene: TRBV5-5; clone size: NA
CDR3 protein: CASSWRQGNEQFF; CDR3 DNA: TGTGCCAGCAGCTGGAGACAGGGCAATGAGCAGTTCTTC; J gene: TRBJ2-1; D gene: TRBD1; V gene: TRBV5-6; clone size: NA